The 30 T cell receptor beta chains in this list originate from one sample, sequenced in a study of blood T cell repertoires in COVID-19. The protocol was immunoSEQ multiplex PCR, while the TCRdb copy is restricted to in-frame clones and leaves out a portion. The data show around 250,000 clones, around 90% seen once. Sample: peripheral blood. The receptors come from a woman aged 55-70 years with COVID-19, enrolled during active disease.

The rearrangement links TRBV7-3 to TRBJ2-1; TRBD1 aligns across 9 bases. Per the germline V gene, CDR1 is SGHTA and CDR2 is FQGTGA. With V trimmed by 5 bases and J by 6 bases, 2 bases remained unmatched. The CDR3 extends over 13 amino acids. The DNA for the CDR3 is TGTGCCAGCAGCGACAGGGGGGGCAATGAGCAGTTCTTC. Amino acid sequence: CASSDRGGNEQFF.

This clone was recorded only once. A junction end diverges from the germline sequence, so it may reflect a read error. The genes are TRBV12-3 or TRBV12-4 and TRBJ2-7; TRBD1 matches at 8 bases. CDR3 length equals 11 residues. The CDR3 loop reads CASSYGTGPSF. The CDR3 bases are TGTGCCAGCAGTTACGGGACAGGTCCGAGCTTC.

The chain joins TRBV5-6 to TRBJ1-1, with D maybe TRBD1 (5 bases). This CDR3 spans 15 amino acids. V lost 0 bases and J lost 0, with 9 bases in between. Per the germline V gene, CDR1 is SGHDT and CDR2 is YYEEEE. The DNA of the CDR3 is TGTGCCAGCAGCTTGGGTGTCAGGGTGAACACTGAAGCTTTCTTT. It is translated as CASSLGVRVNTEAFF.

This chain uses TRBV6-2 or TRBV6-3 with TRBJ1-6, with 7 bases aligning to TRBD1. This CDR3 is 14 amino acids long. From germline, CDR1 is MNHEY and CDR2 SVGEGT. Trimming cost V 5 bases and J 7 bases; bases outside gene matches: 5. CDR3 residues: CASSMTGNNSPLHF. The CDR3 region has the DNA TGTGCCAGCAGTATGACAGGGAACAATTCACCCCTCCACTTT.

This clone was seen only a few times. The CDR3 reads CAIEHRFGQGKETQYF. The CDR3 region has the DNA TGTGCCATAGAACACAGGTTCGGACAGGGAAAAGAGACCCAGTACTTC. J is TRBJ2-5 and V is TRBV15, with 8 nucleotides matching TRBD1. Germline V CDR1 and CDR2: LNHNV, YYDKDF (reference sequence). The CDR3 covers 16 residues. Trimming removed 10 bases from V and 3 bases from J; junction bases left unmatched: 16.

This chain connects TRBV7-9 to TRBJ1-1, with TRBD1 identical over 9 bases. Trimming at V came to 5 bases and at J to 12 bases, leaving 10 bases not matched to a gene. Germline V CDR1 and CDR2: SEHNR, FQNEAQ (reference sequence). The CDR3 sequence is 13 residues long. The chain's CDR3 is CASSPRTGEGTFF. CDR3 bases: TGTGCCAGCAGCCCGCGGACAGGGGAGGGAACTTTCTTT.

The chain joins TRBV9 to TRBJ1-2; 7 bases align to TRBD1. The ends lost 9 bases at V and 4 bases at J; junction bases unmatched: 12. This CDR3 comprises 14 residues. Germline CDR1 SGDLS, CDR2 YYNGEE. This chain's CDR3 is CATQAIDRVYGYTF. The CDR3 DNA sequence: TGTGCCACCCAAGCTATCGACAGGGTCTATGGCTACACCTTC. The variable domain in full, completed from reference TRBV9 and TRBJ1-2, reads DSGVTQTPKHLITATGQRVTLRCSPRSGDLSVYWYQQSLDQGLQFLIQYYNGEERAKGNILERFSAQQFPDLHSELNLSSLELGDSALYFCATQAIDRVYGYTFGSGTRLTVV.

V is TRBV6-5 and J is TRBJ1-3; D possibly corresponds to TRBD1 (6 bases). The CDR3 length is 14 residues. V was cut by 6 bases and J by 1 base, with 10 bases left in between. Germline CDR1 reads MNHEY; CDR2 reads SVGAGI. CDR3 amino acids: CASRLTGSGNTIYF. The CDR3, as DNA: TGTGCCAGCAGATTGACAGGATCTGGAAACACCATATATTTT.

This CDR3 reads CASSPTRGWSYGYTF. CDR3 DNA: TGTGCCAGCAGCCCAACCCGGGGGTGGTCCTATGGCTACACCTTC. The chain joins TRBV6-5 to TRBJ1-2; tentative D call: TRBD1 (5 bases). This CDR3 has 15 residues. Germline lookup yields CDR1 MNHEY and CDR2 SVGAGI. V dropped 6 bases and J dropped 4 bases, with 18 bases sitting between them.

V usage is TRBV5-8 and J usage is TRBJ1-5; 8 bases are shared with TRBD1. J gave up 2 bases and V 3 bases, and 1 base lay outside the gene matches. Germline V gene sequence: CDR1 SGHTS, CDR2 YDEGEE. The CDR3 length is 14 residues. CDR3 loop: CASSWGQGNQPQHF. CDR3 sequence (DNA): TGTGCCAGCAGCTGGGGACAGGGCAATCAGCCCCAGCATTTT.

The J gene is TRBJ2-3, the V gene TRBV10-1, with TRBD2 identical over 10 bases. There are 17 residues in the CDR3. Looked up from germline, CDR1 is WNHNN and CDR2 is SYGVQD (reference sequence). The V gene end was trimmed by 0 bases and the J gene end by 0 bases; junction bases not matched to a gene: 3. This chain's CDR3 is CASSESKLAGSTDTQYF. The CDR3 DNA is TGCGCCAGCAGTGAGTCGAAACTAGCGGGGAGCACAGATACGCAGTATTTT.

The chain couples TRBV5-4 to TRBJ1-2; 7 bases match TRBD1. The germline V gene has CDR1 SGHNT and CDR2 YYREEE (reference sequence). V was pared by 3 bases and J by 5 bases, with 10 bases of the junction left unmatched. The CDR3 has 15 amino acids. The CDR3 coding sequence is TGTGCCAGCAGCTCCGCCTGGGACAGCCAGTATGGCTACACCTTC. Amino acid sequence: CASSSAWDSQYGYTF.

The rearrangement uses TRBV27 and TRBJ2-7, with D perhaps TRBD2 (6 bases). Trimming cost V 6 bases and J 3 bases, with 12 bases left between them. Germline V gives CDR1 MNHEY, CDR2 SMNVEV (reference sequence). CDR3 length: 13 amino acids. The CDR3 region is CASSPGLNYEQYF. CDR3 bases: TGTGCCAGCAGCCCGGGACTGAACTACGAGCAGTACTTC.

The chain has TRBV6-2 or TRBV6-3 and TRBJ2-7, with 8 nucleotides matching TRBD1. The CDR3 contains 16 residues. The V gene end was trimmed by 0 bases and the J gene end by 5 bases; junction bases not matched to a gene: 9. Germline CDR1 and CDR2: MNHEY and SVGEGT. The CDR3 here is CASSYSTLPTGDEQYF. The CDR3 nucleotides are TGTGCCAGCAGTTACTCGACCCTCCCGACAGGGGACGAGCAGTACTTC.

This chain uses TRBV5-1 with TRBJ2-5; D is perhaps TRBD2 (5 bases). Germline V gene data show CDR1 as SGHRS and CDR2 as YFSETQ. CDR3 length: 13 residues. Trimming took off 4 bases at V and 2 bases at J, with 9 bases between the two ends. The CDR3 coding sequence is TGCGCCAGCAGCCCGGGGTTTCAAGAGACCCAGTACTTC. Translated: CASSPGFQETQYF.

This rearrangement joins TRBV5-1 to TRBJ2-3; tentative D call: TRBD1 (6 bases). Per germline, CDR1 SGHRS and CDR2 YFSETQ. The V gene lost 1 base and the J gene lost 4 bases, with 13 bases spanning the gap. This CDR3 is built from 15 residues. The CDR3 loop is CASSLNRVQPDTQYF. Written as DNA, the CDR3 is TGCGCCAGCAGCTTGAACAGGGTCCAGCCAGATACGCAGTATTTT.

J is TRBJ2-7 and V is TRBV19; 9 positions agree with TRBD2. The germline gives CDR1 LNHDA, CDR2 SQIVND (reference sequence). The CDR3 totals 15 residues. The J segment lost 0 bases and the V segment lost 4 bases, leaving 4 bases of the junction unmatched. The CDR3 DNA is TGTGCCAGTAGTACCTCTAGCGGGGCCTCCTACGAGCAGTACTTC. This translates into CASSTSSGASYEQYF.

This clone came up a few times. The chain has TRBV5-8 and TRBJ1-2; 7 nucleotides agree with TRBD1. There are 17 residues in the CDR3. The germline V gene has CDR1 SGHTS and CDR2 YDEGEE. After removal of 3 bases from V and 4 bases from J, the junction contained 15 bases not matched to a gene. CDR3 sequence reads: CASSSERGRQGFYGYTF. In DNA, the CDR3 is TGTGCCAGCAGCTCGGAACGCGGAAGACAGGGCTTCTATGGCTACACCTTC.

The V call is TRBV7-2, the J call TRBJ1-2; D is unresolved. Germline assignment: CDR1 SGHTA and CDR2 FQGNSA. There are 15 residues in the CDR3. The V gene lost 5 bases and the J gene lost 2 bases, with 15 bases spanning the gap. CDR3 region: CASSLNAGVNYGYTF. The CDR3 region has the DNA TGTGCCAGCAGCCTAAACGCGGGAGTGAACTATGGCTACACCTTC. Based on the CDR3 plus reference TRBV7-2 and TRBJ1-2, the full variable domain is GAGVSQSPSNKVTEKGKDVELRCDPISGHTALYWYRQSLGQGLEFLIYFQGNSAPDKSGLPSDRFSAERTGGSVSTLTIQRTQQEDSAVYLCASSLNAGVNYGYTFGSGTRLTVV.

DNA for the CDR3: TGTGCCAGCAGCTTGGGGGCCAGGCAAGAGACCCAGTACTTC. This sequence encodes CASSLGARQETQYF. The genes are TRBV5-5 and TRBJ2-5; D gene ambiguous. Germline CDR1 reads SGHKS; CDR2 reads YYEKEE (reference sequence). CDR3 size: 14 residues. V lost 0 bases, J lost 2 bases, and 8 bases lay in between. Full variable domain (outside the CDR3, taken from reference TRBV5-5 and TRBJ2-5): DAGVTQSPTHLIKTRGQQVTLRCSPISGHKSVSWYQQVLGQGPQFIFQYYEKEERGRGNFPDRFSARQFPNYSSELNVNALLLGDSALYLCASSLGARQETQYFGPGTRLLVL.

V gene TRBV4-2 combines with J gene TRBJ2-2, with 9 bases lining up with TRBD2. This CDR3 has 16 amino acids. The germline V gene encodes CDR1 LGHNA and CDR2 YNFKEQ. Losses at the gene ends were 4 bases for V and 7 bases for J; bases not matched to a gene: 10. In nucleotides, the CDR3 is TGTGCCAGCAGCCTTAACCTAGCGGGGACGTTCGGGGAGCTGTTTTTT. Encoded protein: CASSLNLAGTFGELFF.

The chain employs TRBV7-2 and TRBJ1-1; possible D gene TRBD1, 6 bases. Looked up from germline, CDR1 is SGHTA and CDR2 is FQGNSA. Trimming removed 1 base from V and 3 bases from J, with 9 bases in between. The CDR3 consists of 14 residues. The CDR3 bases are TGTGCCAGCAGCTTAGAGGGGGGGTACACTGAAGCTTTCTTT. Protein sequence: CASSLEGGYTEAFF.

This clone was counted between two and nine times. This chain uses TRBV5-1 with TRBJ1-2; no firm D call. V was clipped by 0 bases and J by 2 bases, with 11 bases between them. The germline V gene encodes CDR1 SGHRS and CDR2 YFSETQ. The length of the CDR3 is 15 residues. The CDR3 DNA sequence: TGCGCCAGCAGCTTGGAGCGGGCCCCCAACTATGGCTACACCTTC. As protein: CASSLERAPNYGYTF.

This clone was seen a single time. This sequence joins TRBV20-1 and TRBJ1-2; D call uncertain. This CDR3 has 11 amino acids. Germline values: CDR1 DFQATT, CDR2 SNEGSKA (reference sequence). V lost 0 bases and J 8 bases, leaving 7 bases between the germline ends. The CDR3 reads CSARDAGGYTF. The CDR3 DNA sequence: TGCAGTGCTAGAGATGCTGGCGGCTACACCTTC.

The CDR3 nucleotides read TGTGCCACCAGCAGACGCAAGAACAGGGGGTTCGATCAGCCCCAGCATTTT. This gives the protein CATSRRKNRGFDQPQHF. This sequence joins TRBV15 and TRBJ1-5, with 8 bases lining up with TRBD1. Germline CDR1 and CDR2: LNHNV and YYDKDF (reference sequence). With V trimmed by 2 bases and J by 5 bases, 11 bases remained unmatched. The CDR3 spans 17 residues.

The chain employs TRBV29-1 and TRBJ1-2; unclear D gene. Deletions cut 4 bases from V and 4 bases from J, with 10 bases between. This CDR3 region has 12 residues. Germline CDR1 is SQVTM and CDR2 is ANQGSEA. This chain's CDR3 is CSVGSGSYGYTF. In DNA form, the CDR3 reads TGCAGCGTTGGGTCAGGTTCCTATGGCTACACCTTC.

The chain carries TRBV6-6 and TRBJ1-1; 8 bases are a match to TRBD1. The V gene's germline CDR1 is MNHNY and CDR2 SVGAGI (reference sequence). CDR3 length equals 14 residues. The V segment lost 6 bases and the J segment 1 base; nucleotides outside the gene matches: 4. CDR3 sequence (DNA): TGTGCCAGCAGGAGAGACAGGGGGAACACTGAAGCTTTCTTT. Amino acids: CASRRDRGNTEAFF.

J is TRBJ1-5 and V is TRBV5-5, with TRBD1 as a possible D gene (5 bases). Germline V gene lookup returns CDR1 SGHKS and CDR2 YYEKEE (reference sequence). The CDR3 spans 16 residues. The germline V and J ends were trimmed by 0 bases and 5 bases, with 15 bases remaining between them. The CDR3 DNA sequence: TGTGCCAGCAGCTTGGGCCCCAGGGCTATGGATCAGCCCCAGCATTTT. This codes for CASSLGPRAMDQPQHF.

V is TRBV15 and J is TRBJ1-3, with 8 bases that match TRBD1. With 1 base clipped from V and 5 bases from J, the junction kept 1 base outside the gene matches. The CDR3 is 14 residues long. Germline loops: CDR1 LNHNV, CDR2 YYDKDF (reference sequence). In DNA form, the CDR3 reads TGTGCCACCAGCAGAGGACAGGGGAGAAACACCATATATTTT. Translated: CATSRGQGRNTIYF.

V gene TRBV27 combines with J gene TRBJ1-1, with 7 bases identical to TRBD1. V trimming: 5 bases; J trimming: 0 bases; junction bases outside the gene matches: 12. The CDR3 is made up of 17 amino acids. CDR1 is MNHEY and CDR2 is SMNVEV in the germline V gene (reference sequence). In DNA form, the CDR3 reads TGTGCCAGCAGTAAACGACAGGGCCCCCCTGTGAACACTGAAGCTTTCTTT. Translation: CASSKRQGPPVNTEAFF.